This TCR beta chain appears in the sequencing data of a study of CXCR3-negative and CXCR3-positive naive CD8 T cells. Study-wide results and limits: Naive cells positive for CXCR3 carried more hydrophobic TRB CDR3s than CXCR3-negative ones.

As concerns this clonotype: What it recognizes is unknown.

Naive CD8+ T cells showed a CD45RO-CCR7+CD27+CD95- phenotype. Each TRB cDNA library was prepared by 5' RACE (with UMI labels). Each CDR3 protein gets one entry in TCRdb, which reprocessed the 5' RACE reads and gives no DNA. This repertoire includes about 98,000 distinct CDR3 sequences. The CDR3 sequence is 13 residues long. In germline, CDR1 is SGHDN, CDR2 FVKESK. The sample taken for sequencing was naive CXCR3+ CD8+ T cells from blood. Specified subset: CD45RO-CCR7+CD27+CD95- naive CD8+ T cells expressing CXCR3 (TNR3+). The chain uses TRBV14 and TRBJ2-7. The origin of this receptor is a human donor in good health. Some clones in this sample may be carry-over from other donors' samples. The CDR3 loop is CASSQDFPYEQYF. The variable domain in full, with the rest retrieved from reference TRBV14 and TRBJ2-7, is EAGVTQFPSHSVIEKGQTVTLRCDPISGHDNLYWYRRVMGKEIKFLLHFVKESKQDESGMPNNRFLAERTGGTYSTLKVQPAELEDSGVYFCASSQDFPYEQYFGPGTRLTVT.